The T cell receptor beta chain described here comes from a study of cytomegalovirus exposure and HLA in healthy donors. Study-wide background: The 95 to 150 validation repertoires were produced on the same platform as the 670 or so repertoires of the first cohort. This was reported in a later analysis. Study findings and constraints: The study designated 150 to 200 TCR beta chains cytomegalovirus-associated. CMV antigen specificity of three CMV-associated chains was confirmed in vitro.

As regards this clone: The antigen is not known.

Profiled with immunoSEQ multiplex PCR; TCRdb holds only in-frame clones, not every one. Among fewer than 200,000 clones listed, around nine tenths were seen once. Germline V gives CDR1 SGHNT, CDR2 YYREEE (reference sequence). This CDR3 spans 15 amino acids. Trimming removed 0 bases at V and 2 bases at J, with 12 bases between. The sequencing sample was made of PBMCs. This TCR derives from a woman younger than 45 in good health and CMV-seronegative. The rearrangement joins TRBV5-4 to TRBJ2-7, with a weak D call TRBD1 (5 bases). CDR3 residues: CASSLAATAPYEQYF. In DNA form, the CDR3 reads TGTGCCAGCAGCTTGGCGGCGACAGCCCCCTACGAGCAGTACTTC.